This TCR beta chain was captured in a study of CD8+ T cells in alopecia areata (dated 2018 in TCRdb). Study-wide context: Treated patients were enrolled in an open-label pilot trial of oral tofacitinib at 5 to 10 mg twice daily for moderate-to-severe alopecia areata. Patients received tofacitinib for 6 to 18 months and were then followed off drug for 6 months to check for delayed response and recurrence. In treated patients, disease severity was measured using the SALT score, which gives the percentage of scalp surface area affected. To study T cell clonal expansion in alopecia areata, the researchers applied high-throughput TCRbeta sequencing to both the C3H/HeJ mouse model and human patients. In humans, TCRbeta sequencing was performed on scalp tissue and on sorted CD4+ and CD8+ peripheral blood T cells from healthy controls and from patients with patchy or totalis/universalis alopecia areata. Tofacitinib-treated patients had biopsies at baseline and at 4 and 24 weeks of treatment, with a later scalp biopsy in several patients. Scalp clonality was compared among normal scalp (n=4), patchy alopecia areata scalp (n=8), and alopecia totalis/universalis scalp (n=8). RNA was extracted with the PAXgene miRNA kit for fixed scalp, the miRNeasy kit for PBMCs, and the RNeasy kit for mouse skin. immunoSEQ multiplex PCR using 35 Vbeta forward primers and 13 Jbeta reverse primers was used to amplify TCRbeta CDR3 regions. Here is what the overall study found, with its caveats: Tofacitinib significantly lowered scalp clonality and the number of expanded CD8+ clones among the top 100 scalp clones. Lesional scalp, especially in alopecia totalis/universalis, showed higher clonality and more expanded CD8+ clones than normal scalp, suggesting antigenic drive. Scalp TCR repertoire analysis is complicated because resident alphabeta T cells in normal human skin are also sequenced, whereas mouse skin is dominated by gammadelta T cells. Because the treated cohort was small and had just a single nonresponder, larger studies are needed to establish links between baseline CD8+ expansion and response. Compared with mice, TCR sequences shared between patients were less clear, possibly partly because of HLA diversity across the patient population. During tofacitinib treatment, many expanded lesional clones remained in scalp and blood, and this persistence may partly explain relapse after treatment is stopped.

In its sample, this clone was seen a few times. There is no known antigen for this receptor. Base quality data are lacking; no much larger clone is found one base away. The treatment or condition label here, explained by the study, means: oral pan-JAK inhibitor, 5-10 mg twice daily. Lesional scalp punch biopsies and peripheral blood were collected from alopecia areata patients. PBMCs were separated by density centrifugation and stained for CD3, CD4 and CD8, after which CD4+ and CD8+ T cells were sorted on a FACSAria. Libraries came from the immunoSEQ multiplex PCR assay. To provide template for TCR sequencing, every sample had RNA extracted and reverse transcribed into cDNA. First-strand cDNA was synthesized using SuperScript III with a 2:1 mix of oligo-dT and random hexamers. Amplification bias was assessed with a synthetic immune receptor repertoire, and residual bias was removed computationally. In the source study's methods: Raw reads were preprocessed to remove errors, and CDR3 was defined according to IMGT conventions as the region from the conserved cysteine to phenylalanine. Clonality was computed as 1 minus the Shannon entropy, with the entropy normalized by log2 of the number of productive unique TCRs. Whether each scalp clone was CD4 or CD8 was inferred by checking scalp TCRbeta sequences against the CD4 and CD8 repertoires from sorted blood. The immuneACCESS repertoire file appears here via TCRdb, limited to in-frame rearrangements. These files lack a portion of the clones; in checked studies, under half of the deficit traces to unresolved V genes, and the cause of the others is not known. Clonal size and the V and J genes are those of that table, whereas D and trimming came from the DNA. The table for this sample lists roughly 210,000 clones; less than 50% of them were counted only once. The ten largest account for approximately 2.9% of the sample.

The CDR3 has 14 amino acids, counting the end cysteine and phenylalanine. The read is trimmed to its CDR3 DNA, 42 bases read in frame from base 1. V is cut back by 4 bases and J by 6 bases, with 3 bases in the junction unmatched. From the germline V gene, CDR1 is MNHNS and CDR2 is SASEGT. The V gene is TRBV6-1 and the J gene is TRBJ2-1; 10 bases in between match TRBD2. The input for sequencing was CD4+ T cells sorted from blood, taken at approximately week 36, from a patient treated with tofacitinib. The sequence was obtained from a human donor with alopecia areata. Here is the DNA: TGTGCCAGCAGTGCGCTAGCGGGAGCCAATGAGCAGTTCTTC. This translates into CASSALAGANEQFF.